This T cell receptor beta chain was found in a study of Tregs in tolerant kidney transplant recipients. Whole-study findings and limits: The small number of patients limits these findings pending further validation. Nucleotide sequences could not be compared across some patients' samples due to primer changes.

The nonmyeloablative bone marrow transplants came from related graft donors, with transient mixed chimerism. Regarding this clone: Antigen: not known.

Germline assignment: CDR1 MGHRA and CDR2 YSYEKL. The CDR3 contains 17 residues. V gave up 0 bases and J gave up 0 bases, with 12 bases separating them. The protocol was immunoSEQ multiplex PCR, while the TCRdb copy is restricted to in-frame clones and leaves out a portion. The sample includes 84,000 or so clones, over 85% of them seen just once. Sequenced here: CD4+ T cells from blood (PBMCs), sampled 12 months after the transplant. The receptor comes from a human patient who received a combined kidney and bone marrow transplant. The graft donor may have given rise to some T cells. The chain carries TRBV4-1 and TRBJ1-3; tentatively, D is TRBD1 (5 bases). CDR3 region: CASSQEGPDNSGNTIYF. CDR3 bases: TGCGCCAGCAGCCAAGAGGGGCCAGATAACTCTGGAAACACCATATATTTT.